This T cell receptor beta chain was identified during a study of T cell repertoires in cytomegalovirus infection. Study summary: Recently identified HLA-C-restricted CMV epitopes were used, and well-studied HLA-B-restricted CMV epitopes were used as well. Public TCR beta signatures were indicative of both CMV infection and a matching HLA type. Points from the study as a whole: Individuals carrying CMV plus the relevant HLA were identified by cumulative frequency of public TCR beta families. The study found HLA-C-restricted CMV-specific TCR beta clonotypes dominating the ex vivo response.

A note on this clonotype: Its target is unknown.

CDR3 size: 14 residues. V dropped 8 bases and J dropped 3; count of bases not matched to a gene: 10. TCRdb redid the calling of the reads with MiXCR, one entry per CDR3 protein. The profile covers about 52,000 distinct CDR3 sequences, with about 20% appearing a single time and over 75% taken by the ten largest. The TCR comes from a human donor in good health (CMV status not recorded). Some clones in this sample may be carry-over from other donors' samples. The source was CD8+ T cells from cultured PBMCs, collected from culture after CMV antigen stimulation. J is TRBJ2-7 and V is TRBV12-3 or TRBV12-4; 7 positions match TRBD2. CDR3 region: CASSPRGGFYEQYF. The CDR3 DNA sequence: TGTGCCAGCTCGCCCCGCGGGGGTTTCTACGAGCAGTACTTC.